This TCR beta chain was retrieved from a study of T cells in Graves' hyperthyroidism and ophthalmopathy. The study, taken as a whole, reports: Stable hyperthyroidism was separated from ophthalmopathy by a model based on 13 V-J features. Most thyroid clonotypes with frequency above 0.001 were detected in blood.

Researchers amplified the TCR beta CDR3 regions from RNA transcripts. TCR CDR3 regions were first amplified by RT-PCR with HTBI primers. Each CDR3 protein gets one entry after TCRdb re-called the multiplex PCR reads with MiXCR. In the table there are under 350,000 distinct CDR3 sequences, around 20% of which are singletons. The ends were cut back, 6 bases at V and 3 bases at J, with 22 bases in the middle. In germline, CDR1 is LNHDA, CDR2 SQIVND (reference sequence). The CDR3 contains 17 residues. With respect to this clonotype: What it binds is not known.

This receptor was taken from a woman between 50 and 59 years old with Graves' hyperthyroidism. The V and J genes are TRBV19 and TRBJ2-3; D may be TRBD1 (7 bases). The material sequenced was blood. CDR3 sequence reads: CASSKRIRQGGTDTQYF. For the CDR3, the DNA is TGTGCCAGTAGCAAAAGAATCCGACAGGGAGGTACAGATACGCAGTATTTT.